A selection of T cell receptor beta chains follows, all from one sample in a study of early T cells in non-severe SARS-CoV-2 infection. TCRdb analysed the 5' RACE reads with MiXCR anew, one entry per CDR3 protein. The table includes tens of thousands of distinct CDR3 sequences, approximately 6.2% detected once. The sequences come from whole blood, collected at baseline. The receptors shown here come from an adult who was a healthcare worker with PCR-confirmed SARS-CoV-2 infection or an uninfected control (not recorded which). Each CDR3 is given with its conserved first and last residue. The D gene is left open where the match is weak. For some rows the clone size is stated as once, few or many, or as a class when expanded; others skip it.

d_gene: NA
abundance: many
j_gene: TRBJ2-1
v_gene: TRBV6-5
CDR3nt: TGTGCCAGCAGTTACGGCTCTAGCCACAATGAGCAGTTCTTC
CDR3aa: CASSYGSSHNEQFF

d_gene: NA
abundance: few
j_gene: TRBJ2-2
v_gene: TRBV12-3/TRBV12-4
CDR3nt: TGTGCCAGCAGTTTACGGGGGAGCGGGGAGCTGTTTTTT
CDR3aa: CASSLRGSGELFF

d_gene: NA
abundance: few
j_gene: TRBJ1-5
v_gene: TRBV18
CDR3nt: TGTGCCAGCTCACCACCGAGAGACGGGCTGAATCAGCCCCAGCATTTT
CDR3aa: CASSPPRDGLNQPQHF

d_gene: NA
abundance: many
j_gene: TRBJ2-3
v_gene: TRBV7-2
CDR3nt: TGTGCCAGCAGCTTAGCCATCTCCTTAGGGGGCACAGATACGCAGTATTTT
CDR3aa: CASSLAISLGGTDTQYF

d_gene: TRBD2
abundance: many
j_gene: TRBJ2-3
v_gene: TRBV7-3
CDR3nt: TGTGCCAGCAGCTTACGACTAGCGGGGGGCACAGATACGCAGTATTTT
CDR3aa: CASSLRLAGGTDTQYF

d_gene: NA
abundance: many
j_gene: TRBJ1-2
v_gene: TRBV7-2
CDR3nt: TGTGCCAGCAGCTTAATCACAGGGAAATTCTATGGCTACACCTTC
CDR3aa: CASSLITGKFYGYTF

d_gene: TRBD1
abundance: few
j_gene: TRBJ2-2
v_gene: TRBV28
CDR3nt: TGTGCCAGCAGTTTGAAGGGGGCCCCGAACACCGGGGAGCTGTTTTTT
CDR3aa: CASSLKGAPNTGELFF

d_gene: NA
abundance: many
j_gene: TRBJ2-1
v_gene: TRBV2
CDR3nt: TGTGCCAGCAGTGAGAATGGTTTTGGTGAGCAGTTCTTC
CDR3aa: CASSENGFGEQFF

d_gene: NA
abundance: many
j_gene: TRBJ2-1
v_gene: TRBV11-2
CDR3nt: TGTGCCAGCAGCTTAGAACCCCCAAGGACCGTAGGACACAATGAGCAGTTCTTC
CDR3aa: CASSLEPPRTVGHNEQFF

d_gene: NA
abundance: many
j_gene: TRBJ2-7
v_gene: TRBV7-9
CDR3nt: TGTGCCAGCAGCCCGGGACACCGCGGCGAGCAGTACTTC
CDR3aa: CASSPGHRGEQYF

d_gene: TRBD2
abundance: few
j_gene: TRBJ2-1
v_gene: TRBV28
CDR3nt: TGTACCAGCAGTTCTACGGGACTAGCGGGCGGGAGCTCCTACAATGAGCAGTTCTTC
CDR3aa: CTSSSTGLAGGSSYNEQFF

d_gene: NA
abundance: few
j_gene: TRBJ2-5
v_gene: TRBV9
CDR3nt: TGTGCCAGCAGCTACCGTGGGGGGGCGGAGACCCAGTACTTC
CDR3aa: CASSYRGGAETQYF

d_gene: TRBD1
abundance: NA
j_gene: TRBJ2-7
v_gene: TRBV5-6
CDR3nt: TGTGCCAGCAGCTTTAGGACAGGGAAATACGAGCAGTACTTC
CDR3aa: CASSFRTGKYEQYF

d_gene: TRBD1
abundance: many
j_gene: TRBJ1-1
v_gene: TRBV10-1
CDR3nt: TGCGCCAGCGACAGGGAAATTGGTTTT
CDR3aa: CASDREIGF

d_gene: TRBD2
abundance: few
j_gene: TRBJ2-1
v_gene: TRBV7-6
CDR3nt: TGTGCCAGCAGCTTAGCGGCTGGCGGGGGAGGGAGTGAGCAGTTCTTC
CDR3aa: CASSLAAGGGGSEQFF

d_gene: NA
abundance: many
j_gene: TRBJ2-7
v_gene: TRBV6-1
CDR3nt: TGTGCCAGCAGTAGCGGTCAAGAGAGGGAGCAGTACTTC
CDR3aa: CASSSGQEREQYF

d_gene: NA
abundance: many
j_gene: TRBJ1-2
v_gene: TRBV20-1
CDR3nt: TGCAGTGCTAGTACTGAGGCTGGCTACACCTTC
CDR3aa: CSASTEAGYTF

d_gene: NA
abundance: NA
j_gene: TRBJ2-7
v_gene: TRBV6-6
CDR3nt: TGTGCCAGCAGTTTGTCAGAGACCTACGAGCAGTACTTC
CDR3aa: CASSLSETYEQYF

d_gene: NA
abundance: few
j_gene: TRBJ2-3
v_gene: TRBV5-5
CDR3nt: TGTGTCAGCAGCTTGGAGTTCGCCAGGGGCACAGATACGCAGTATTTT
CDR3aa: CVSSLEFARGTDTQYF

d_gene: NA
abundance: NA
j_gene: TRBJ2-5
v_gene: TRBV7-8
CDR3nt: TGTGCCAGCAGCGAATGGACAGAGGATGAGACCCAGTACTTC
CDR3aa: CASSEWTEDETQYF

d_gene: TRBD2
abundance: many
j_gene: TRBJ2-7
v_gene: TRBV12-3/TRBV12-4
CDR3nt: TGTGCCAGCAGACTAGCGAGCTCCTACGAGCAGTACTTC
CDR3aa: CASRLASSYEQYF

d_gene: NA
abundance: many
j_gene: TRBJ2-5
v_gene: TRBV5-1
CDR3nt: TGCGCCAGCAGCCAGGGGCGGCTCCAAGAGACCCAGTACTTC
CDR3aa: CASSQGRLQETQYF

d_gene: TRBD2
abundance: many
j_gene: TRBJ2-7
v_gene: TRBV6-2/TRBV6-3
CDR3nt: TGTGCCAGCAGTTTGGGACTAGCGGGGGGCTCCTACGAGCAGTACTTC
CDR3aa: CASSLGLAGGSYEQYF

d_gene: NA
abundance: few
j_gene: TRBJ2-7
v_gene: TRBV5-1
CDR3nt: TGCGCCAGCAGCTCGGACCCCGACCAGAGGGCCGAGCAGTACTTC
CDR3aa: CASSSDPDQRAEQYF

d_gene: NA
abundance: many
j_gene: TRBJ2-6
v_gene: TRBV28
CDR3nt: TGTGCCAGCAGTTCTCCTCGACACCCCAGCTCTGGGCCCAACGTCCTGACTTTC
CDR3aa: CASSSPRHPSSGPNVLTF

d_gene: TRBD1
abundance: many
j_gene: TRBJ2-1
v_gene: TRBV5-1
CDR3nt: TGCGCCAGCAGCCCGGGACAGGGATACAATGAGCAGTTCTTC
CDR3aa: CASSPGQGYNEQFF

d_gene: NA
abundance: NA
j_gene: TRBJ2-5
v_gene: TRBV12-5
CDR3nt: TGTGCTAGTGCCCTGGGGCTACAAGAGACCCAGTACTTC
CDR3aa: CASALGLQETQYF

d_gene: NA
abundance: many
j_gene: TRBJ1-1
v_gene: TRBV12-5
CDR3nt: TGTGCTAGTGGTTTGCCATCAGGGAGGAACACTGAAGCTTTCTTT
CDR3aa: CASGLPSGRNTEAFF

d_gene: NA
abundance: many
j_gene: TRBJ2-3
v_gene: TRBV9
CDR3nt: TGTGCCAGCAGCGTAGCGGCGGGGGCCACAGATACGCAGTATTTT
CDR3aa: CASSVAAGATDTQYF

d_gene: NA
abundance: few
j_gene: TRBJ2-7
v_gene: TRBV20-1
CDR3nt: TGCAGTGCTAGAGATCCTTGGACAACCAACTCCTACGAGCAGTACTTC
CDR3aa: CSARDPWTTNSYEQYF

d_gene: NA
abundance: NA
j_gene: TRBJ1-1
v_gene: TRBV6-2/TRBV6-3
CDR3nt: TGTGCCAGCAGTTACTCGCAGAACACTGAACCTTTCTTT
CDR3aa: CASSYSQNTEPFF

d_gene: NA
abundance: NA
j_gene: TRBJ2-2
v_gene: TRBV4-3
CDR3nt: TGCGCCAGCAGCCAACCTAACACCGGGGAGCTGTTTTTT
CDR3aa: CASSQPNTGELFF

d_gene: NA
abundance: many
j_gene: TRBJ2-7
v_gene: TRBV18
CDR3nt: TGTGCCAGCTCAACCTCCGGGCCCGAGAGCTCCTACGAGCAGTACTTC
CDR3aa: CASSTSGPESSYEQYF

d_gene: NA
abundance: few
j_gene: TRBJ2-5
v_gene: TRBV7-7
CDR3nt: TGTGCCAGCAGCTTAGCTAGCTTAGAGACCCAGTACTTC
CDR3aa: CASSLASLETQYF

d_gene: NA
abundance: many
j_gene: TRBJ2-1
v_gene: TRBV6-6
CDR3nt: TGTGCCAGCAGTTACGCGCCTGATGAGCAGTTCTTC
CDR3aa: CASSYAPDEQFF

d_gene: TRBD1
abundance: many
j_gene: TRBJ1-4
v_gene: TRBV7-8
CDR3nt: TGTGCCAGCAGCGTAGACAGGGGGCAAAATGAAAAACTGTTTTTT
CDR3aa: CASSVDRGQNEKLFF

d_gene: TRBD1
abundance: NA
j_gene: TRBJ2-7
v_gene: TRBV18
CDR3nt: TGTGCCAGCTCACCACCGGGACAGGGGTCCTACGAGCAGTACTTC
CDR3aa: CASSPPGQGSYEQYF

d_gene: TRBD1
abundance: NA
j_gene: TRBJ2-7
v_gene: TRBV4-3
CDR3nt: TGCGCCAGCAGCCAAGATCGTCAAACCCCAGGGGGTGAGCAGTACTTC
CDR3aa: CASSQDRQTPGGEQYF

d_gene: NA
abundance: many
j_gene: TRBJ1-2
v_gene: TRBV7-2
CDR3nt: TGTGCCAGCAGCTTAGGGCTGGGGGCCTATGGCTACACCTTC
CDR3aa: CASSLGLGAYGYTF

d_gene: TRBD1
abundance: few
j_gene: TRBJ2-1
v_gene: TRBV29-1
CDR3nt: TGCAGCGTGGACCGGGACAGCTTTAATGAGCAGTTCTTC
CDR3aa: CSVDRDSFNEQFF

d_gene: NA
abundance: many
j_gene: TRBJ1-1
v_gene: TRBV13
CDR3nt: TGTGCCAGCAGTCGTGATTGGGGTATGAACACTGAAGCTTTCTTT
CDR3aa: CASSRDWGMNTEAFF

d_gene: NA
abundance: NA
j_gene: TRBJ2-1
v_gene: TRBV15
CDR3nt: TGTGCCACCAGCAGAGCAAGGAATGAGCAGTTCTTC
CDR3aa: CATSRARNEQFF

d_gene: NA
abundance: few
j_gene: TRBJ2-2
v_gene: TRBV2
CDR3nt: TGTGCCAGCAGCTATTTCCAGGGGCTGGGAAAGACCGGGGAGCTGTTTTTT
CDR3aa: CASSYFQGLGKTGELFF

d_gene: TRBD1
abundance: NA
j_gene: TRBJ1-4
v_gene: TRBV12-3/TRBV12-4
CDR3nt: TGTGCCAGCACCCTGGCCGGGACAGGGGGCGGAAAACTGTTTTTT
CDR3aa: CASTLAGTGGGKLFF

d_gene: NA
abundance: many
j_gene: TRBJ2-7
v_gene: TRBV9
CDR3nt: TGTGCCAGCAGCGCGAGGTCTGGGGGGACCTACGAGCAGTACTTC
CDR3aa: CASSARSGGTYEQYF

d_gene: NA
abundance: many
j_gene: TRBJ1-1
v_gene: TRBV3-1
CDR3nt: TGTGCCAGCAGCCAAAGAACAGGGATGAACACTGAAGCTTTCTTT
CDR3aa: CASSQRTGMNTEAFF

d_gene: TRBD1
abundance: many
j_gene: TRBJ2-1
v_gene: TRBV12-3/TRBV12-4
CDR3nt: TGTGCCAGCAGTTCTTGGACAGGGGGCTACAATGAGCAGTTCTTC
CDR3aa: CASSSWTGGYNEQFF

d_gene: NA
abundance: many
j_gene: TRBJ1-6
v_gene: TRBV12-3/TRBV12-4
CDR3nt: TGTGCCAGCACAAGCTCCTATAATTCACCCCTCCACTTT
CDR3aa: CASTSSYNSPLHF

d_gene: TRBD2
abundance: few
j_gene: TRBJ2-2
v_gene: TRBV6-2/TRBV6-3
CDR3nt: TGTGCCACCGCCACTGGGACTAGCGTGAACACCGGGGAGCTGTTTTTT
CDR3aa: CATATGTSVNTGELFF

d_gene: NA
abundance: few
j_gene: TRBJ2-7
v_gene: TRBV5-6
CDR3nt: TGTGCCAGCAGCTTTGAGGGTCTGGGCGAGCAGTACTTC
CDR3aa: CASSFEGLGEQYF

d_gene: NA
abundance: few
j_gene: TRBJ2-1
v_gene: TRBV7-9
CDR3nt: TGTGCCAGCAGATCTGGACAGTCGGGGGACAATGAGCAGTTCTTC
CDR3aa: CASRSGQSGDNEQFF